These 28 T cell receptor beta chains came from one sample sequenced in a study of blood T cell repertoires in COVID-19. The assay was immunoSEQ multiplex PCR, and TCRdb's table has in-frame clones only and misses some. This repertoire shows about 270,000 clones, about nine tenths found once; its top ten account for approximately 3.8%. Material: peripheral blood. The receptors derive from a man aged 55-75 years who had recovered from COVID-19.

The J gene is TRBJ2-7, the V gene TRBV4-2; 12 bases agree with TRBD1. V lost 0 bases, J lost 2 bases, and 2 bases stayed unmatched. CDR3 length: 16 amino acids. Germline V lookup: CDR1 LGHNA, CDR2 YNFKEQ. CDR3 sequence: CASSQDGTGGPYEQYF. In nucleotides, the CDR3 is TGTGCCAGCAGCCAAGATGGGACAGGGGGCCCCTACGAGCAGTACTTC.

J is TRBJ2-1 and V is TRBV5-1; TRBD1 aligns across 8 bases. The CDR3 loop spans 14 amino acids. CDR1 is SGHRS and CDR2 is YFSETQ in the germline V gene. The junction had 4 bases not matched to a gene; V was cut back by 3 bases and J by 5 bases. DNA for the CDR3: TGCGCCAGCAGCTCCCAGGGGGCGAACAATGAGCAGTTCTTC. Residues: CASSSQGANNEQFF.

This chain uses TRBV5-1 with TRBJ1-1, with a weak D call TRBD1 (5 bases). Germline CDR1 reads SGHRS; CDR2 reads YFSETQ. V was cut by 0 bases and J by 2 bases, with 14 bases left in between. The CDR3 sequence is 16 residues long. The CDR3 bases are TGCGCCAGCAGCTTGGCGGTAGGGGCTGAAAACACTGAAGCTTTCTTT. Its translation is CASSLAVGAENTEAFF.

The chain combines TRBV2 with TRBJ1-6; 9 bases match TRBD1. With 6 bases clipped from V and 15 bases from J, the junction kept 9 bases outside the gene matches. From germline, CDR1 is SNHLY and CDR2 FYNNEI. The CDR3 sequence is 13 residues long. The CDR3 loop is CASREGQGVNLHF. As DNA, the CDR3 is TGTGCCAGCAGAGAGGGACAGGGTGTAAACCTCCACTTT.

The gene calls are TRBV20-1 and TRBJ2-7; D gene ambiguous. V was shortened by 3 bases and J by 0 bases, with 15 bases between the two germline ends. The CDR3 consists of 15 residues. Germline V lookup: CDR1 DFQATT, CDR2 SNEGSKA (reference sequence). CDR3 bases: TGCAGTGCTAGTCGTACAGCCATAAGCTCCTACGAGCAGTACTTC. Its protein product is CSASRTAISSYEQYF.

The chain has TRBV30 and TRBJ1-2; unclear D gene. This CDR3 has 13 residues. Trimming removed 0 bases from V and 5 bases from J, with 10 bases in between. Germline CDR1 GTSNPN, CDR2 SVGIG (reference sequence). The CDR3 sequence is CAWSVREAYGYTF. The CDR3 DNA reads TGTGCCTGGAGTGTACGAGAGGCTTATGGCTACACCTTC. Variable domain in full (rest from reference TRBV30 and TRBJ1-2): SQTIHQWPATLVQPVGSPLSLECTVEGTSNPNLYWYRQAAGRGLQLLFYSVGIGQISSEVPQNLSASRPQDRQFILSSKKLLLSDSGFYLCAWSVREAYGYTFGSGTRLTVV.

V and J are TRBV5-4 and TRBJ2-3; the match to TRBD2 covers 7 bases. The CDR3 sequence is 19 residues long. V dropped 4 bases and J dropped 2; count of bases not matched to a gene: 19. In germline, CDR1 is SGHNT, CDR2 YYREEE (reference sequence). DNA for the CDR3: TGTGCCAGCAGCCCCCCGGGGAGGGTGGCGGGGGACCTCACAGATACGCAGTATTTT. The encoded protein is CASSPPGRVAGDLTDTQYF.

CDR3 sequence: CASSYTQGLTQYF. As DNA, the CDR3 is TGTGCCAGCAGTTACACCCAAGGACTGACCCAGTACTTC. The chain couples TRBV27 to TRBJ2-5; perhaps TRBD2 as D (5 bases). Trimming cost V 4 bases and J 7 bases, with 13 bases left between them. The CDR3 sequence is 13 residues long. Germline V lookup: CDR1 MNHEY, CDR2 SMNVEV (reference sequence).

This chain uses TRBV24-1 with TRBJ2-2; D might be TRBD2 (6 bases). CDR3 size: 16 residues. Trimming pared 1 base from V and 0 bases from J, leaving 8 bases between. Germline V lookup: CDR1 KGHDR, CDR2 SFDVKD. The CDR3 DNA reads TGTGCCACCAGTGATTTCCCGGGGGCGAACACCGGGGAGCTGTTTTTT. As protein: CATSDFPGANTGELFF.

The chain recombines TRBV19 with TRBJ2-6, with a tentative D call TRBD1 (6 bases). CDR1 and CDR2 from the germline V gene are LNHDA and SQIVND (reference sequence). This CDR3 spans 18 amino acids. Deletions cut 5 bases from V and 1 base from J, with 18 bases between. CDR3: CASSGYQAGESGANVLTF. The CDR3 nucleotides read TGTGCCAGTAGTGGATATCAGGCAGGGGAATCTGGGGCCAACGTCCTGACTTTC.

J is TRBJ1-2 and V is TRBV4-2; D is unresolved. Germline CDR1 LGHNA, CDR2 YNFKEQ. The CDR3 runs to 14 residues. Trimming shortened V by 8 bases and J by 7 bases, and 20 bases separated the two germline ends. Here the CDR3 reads CASYQSGEVRGYTF. CDR3 nucleotides: TGTGCCAGCTACCAATCCGGGGAAGTACGTGGCTACACCTTC.

V usage is TRBV4-1 and J usage is TRBJ1-5; 7 bases align to TRBD1. CDR1 and CDR2 (germline): MGHRA, YSYEKL. The CDR3 extends over 15 amino acids. Unmatched junction bases numbered 6, after V lost 2 bases and J lost 5 bases. The CDR3 loop reads CASSQRQGLDQPQHF. For the CDR3, the DNA is TGCGCCAGCAGCCAAAGACAGGGCTTGGATCAGCCCCAGCATTTT.

The chain couples TRBV5-4 to TRBJ1-4; possible D gene TRBD1, 5 bases. This CDR3 is 15 amino acids long. Germline V gives CDR1 SGHNT, CDR2 YYREEE (reference sequence). Trimming took 3 bases from V and 2 from J, leaving 11 bases between them. CDR3 sequence (DNA): TGTGCCAGCAGCTCCCCCAGGGATACTAATGAAAAACTGTTTTTT. Amino acid sequence: CASSSPRDTNEKLFF.

This chain connects TRBV5-1 to TRBJ2-5; a weak D match, TRBD1 (5 bases). Germline V gene sequence: CDR1 SGHRS, CDR2 YFSETQ. Trimming shortened V by 0 bases and J by 6 bases, and 9 bases separated the two germline ends. The CDR3 has 13 amino acids. CDR3 amino acids: CASSLEQGQTQYF. The CDR3 DNA is TGCGCCAGCAGCTTGGAGCAGGGTCAGACCCAGTACTTC.

This CDR3 is CASSLAGTGYYNEQFF. CDR3 in DNA: TGTGCCAGCAGCTTAGCTGGGACAGGATACTACAATGAGCAGTTCTTC. The genes are TRBV7-2 and TRBJ2-1; 8 bases map to TRBD1. The CDR3 totals 16 residues. Unmatched junction bases numbered 4, after V lost 0 bases and J lost 3 bases. Germline loops: CDR1 SGHTA, CDR2 FQGNSA.

The chain carries TRBV5-6 and TRBJ1-2, with unresolved D. The V end lost 1 base, the J end lost 3 bases, and 10 bases lay between the germline ends. CDR1 SGHDT and CDR2 YYEEEE come from the germline V gene. The CDR3 length is 14 residues. The CDR3 sequence: CASSLWSGYYGYTF. CDR3 in DNA: TGTGCCAGCAGCTTGTGGTCGGGGTACTATGGCTACACCTTC.

CDR3 in DNA: TGCGCCAGCAGCCAGCAAGGGACAGGGCAGAATCAGCCCCAGCATTTT. Translation: CASSQQGTGQNQPQHF. The J gene is TRBJ1-5, the V gene TRBV4-1; TRBD1 matches 9 bases. V lost 3 bases, J lost 4 bases, and 7 bases stayed unmatched. Germline V gives CDR1 MGHRA, CDR2 YSYEKL. The CDR3 extends over 16 amino acids.

This chain joins TRBV27 and TRBJ1-5; 10 nucleotides match TRBD1. The V and J ends lost 2 bases and 6 bases, in that order; junction bases with no gene match: 7. The germline gives CDR1 MNHEY, CDR2 SMNVEV (reference sequence). The CDR3 sequence is 16 residues long. The CDR3 nucleotides read TGTGCCAGCAGTTTAGTCGGGACAGGGGTAAGTCAGCCCCAGCATTTT. Translating it yields CASSLVGTGVSQPQHF.

The chain couples TRBV7-3 to TRBJ2-7; tentative D call: TRBD2 (5 bases). Trimming left V 5 bases short and J 5 bases short, with 19 bases between. CDR3 size: 15 residues. Looked up from germline, CDR1 is SGHTA and CDR2 is FQGTGA. As DNA, the CDR3 is TGTGCCAGCAGCGCGACCCCCGCGGCAGCGGACGAGCAGTACTTC. Its protein product is CASSATPAAADEQYF.

V is TRBV2 and J is TRBJ2-7, with 11 bases fitting TRBD1. V shed 7 bases, J shed 3 bases, and the junction held 8 bases outside the gene matches. This CDR3 region has 15 residues. Germline assignment: CDR1 SNHLY and CDR2 FYNNEI. CDR3 loop: CASTEDRGRLYEQYF. For the CDR3, the DNA is TGTGCCAGCACCGAGGACAGGGGGCGGCTCTACGAGCAGTACTTC.

J is TRBJ2-7 and V is TRBV27, with D unclear. This CDR3 is 13 amino acids long. From germline, CDR1 is MNHEY and CDR2 SMNVEV (reference sequence). The germline V and J ends were trimmed by 4 bases and 2 bases, with 9 bases remaining between them. The CDR3 bases are TGTGCCAGCAGTTATTCCGAGACCTACGAGCAGTACTTC. The encoded protein is CASSYSETYEQYF.

The rearrangement joins TRBV12-5 to TRBJ2-7; TRBD1 matches 11 bases. The germline V gene has CDR1 LGHNT and CDR2 FRNRAP. The CDR3 runs to 14 residues. J lost 4 bases, V lost 7 bases, and 6 bases had no gene match. CDR3 nucleotide sequence: TGTGCTAGTGCCAACCGGGACAGGGGGTACGAGCAGTACTTC. Amino acids: CASANRDRGYEQYF.

The chain recombines TRBV6-5 with TRBJ2-1; D perhaps matches TRBD1 (6 bases). The CDR3 covers 15 residues. Trimming cost V 6 bases and J 9 bases, with 21 bases left between them. CDR1 MNHEY and CDR2 SVGAGI come from the germline V gene. CDR3 bases: TGTGCCAGCAGAAAGGGGGACGTCCGGGGCTCTGAGCAGTTCTTC. Its protein product is CASRKGDVRGSEQFF.

The genes are TRBV5-4 and TRBJ2-5, with 10 bases fitting TRBD1. This CDR3 is built from 16 residues. Germline CDR1 reads SGHNT; CDR2 reads YYREEE (reference sequence). V was clipped by 4 bases and J by 2 bases; unmatched bases: 8. The CDR3 coding sequence is TGTGCCAGCAGCCCCGCTGGGGACAGGGGACAAGAGACCCAGTACTTC. It specifies CASSPAGDRGQETQYF.

The CDR3 sequence: CASSQAGLAGDSGQYF. The CDR3 region has the DNA TGTGCCAGCAGCCAAGCCGGACTAGCGGGGGACTCCGGGCAGTACTTC. The V and J genes are TRBV4-2 and TRBJ2-7; TRBD2 agrees at 13 bases. The CDR3 totals 16 residues. From germline, CDR1 is LGHNA and CDR2 YNFKEQ. Trimming at V came to 1 base and at J to 9 bases, leaving 9 bases not matched to a gene.

The gene calls are TRBV5-4 and TRBJ2-7, with D maybe TRBD2 (6 bases). The CDR3 runs to 16 residues. Trimming stripped 0 bases from V and 2 bases from J, with 15 bases between. The germline V gene has CDR1 SGHNT and CDR2 YYREEE (reference sequence). In DNA, the CDR3 is TGTGCCAGCAGCTTGGCCAACCGGGGCGGGACCTACGAGCAGTACTTC. This encodes CASSLANRGGTYEQYF.

The chain recombines TRBV6-5 with TRBJ1-2, with a tentative D call TRBD1 (6 bases). V was shortened by 1 base and J by 1 base, with 10 bases between the two germline ends. Germline V gives CDR1 MNHEY, CDR2 SVGAGI. The CDR3 contains 15 residues. Here the CDR3 reads CASSYYDRSNYGYTF. Here the CDR3 DNA reads TGTGCCAGCAGTTACTACGACAGGAGTAACTATGGCTACACCTTC.

The chain combines TRBV4-1 with TRBJ2-2, with D unresolved. Germline lookup yields CDR1 MGHRA and CDR2 YSYEKL. The CDR3 has 15 amino acids. Deletions cut 3 bases from V and 2 bases from J, with 10 bases between. The CDR3 DNA sequence: TGCGCCAGCAGCCAGGCCCTGGGCAACACCGGGGAGCTGTTTTTT. This codes for CASSQALGNTGELFF.